This passage covers 27 T cell receptor beta chains from one sample sequenced in a study of T-cell reconstitution after alpha-beta-depleted transplantation in children. Preparation of the TCRbeta library was carried out with unique molecular identifiers. MiXCR was run by TCRdb on the PCR reads, yielding one entry per CDR3 protein. Among fewer than 700,000 distinct CDR3 sequences listed, 20% to 25% were seen once. This material consisted of PBMCs, mostly from graft donor cells, taken 360 days after TCRalphabeta/CD19-depleted stem cell transplant. All receptors derive from a boy under two years old who had a stem cell transplant for acute myeloid leukemia, so the T cells may come from the graft donor.

The chain is built from TRBV5-6 and TRBJ2-3; D not certain. Germline V gene data show CDR1 as SGHDT and CDR2 as YYEEEE. This CDR3 contains 12 residues. Deletions cut 4 bases from V and 8 bases from J, with 11 bases between. The CDR3 spells CASSRPWGTQYF. The CDR3 DNA sequence: TGTGCCAGCAGCCGACCATGGGGTACGCAGTATTTT.

This clonotype has at least ten counts. The CDR3 DNA reads TGTGCCAGCAGCCGGAAATCCGGGACAGGGTTAAGACCCTACGAGCAGTACTTC. Residues: CASSRKSGTGLRPYEQYF. The chain recombines TRBV12-3 or TRBV12-4 with TRBJ2-7, with 9 bases identical to TRBD1. The V segment lost 6 bases and the J segment 2 bases; nucleotides outside the gene matches: 17. There are 18 residues in the CDR3.

J is TRBJ2-5 and V is TRBV3-1; 7 positions match TRBD2. Germline V CDR1 and CDR2: LGHDT, YNNKEL (reference sequence). Trimming at V came to 3 bases and at J to 2 bases, leaving 6 bases not matched to a gene. The CDR3 totals 15 residues. CDR3 sequence: CASSQGRGSQETQYF. The CDR3, as DNA: TGTGCCAGCAGCCAGGGGAGGGGATCACAAGAGACCCAGTACTTC.

This clonotype has more than one count but fewer than ten. This rearrangement joins TRBV12-3 or TRBV12-4 to TRBJ2-2; 8 bases line up with TRBD2. This CDR3 has 16 residues. J gave up 4 bases and V 6 bases, and 10 bases lay outside the gene matches. The CDR3 is CASRPQLAVATGELFF. The DNA for the CDR3 is TGTGCCAGCAGGCCCCAACTAGCGGTAGCCACCGGGGAGCTGTTTTTT.

This clonotype appeared many times. The chain uses TRBV20-1 and TRBJ2-1; 8 bases line up with TRBD1. V shed 2 bases, J shed 6 bases, and the junction held 12 bases outside the gene matches. The CDR3 loop spans 16 amino acids. Germline V CDR1 and CDR2: DFQATT, SNEGSKA (reference sequence). CDR3 in amino acids: CSARPPIRGQGNEQFF. CDR3 coding DNA: TGCAGTGCTAGACCCCCAATCCGAGGACAGGGCAATGAGCAGTTCTTC.

This clonotype was recorded many times. This sequence joins TRBV29-1 and TRBJ2-5, with D uncertain. CDR1 and CDR2 from the germline V gene are SQVTM and ANQGSEA. The CDR3 extends over 13 amino acids. Trimming took off 3 bases at V and 7 bases at J, with 15 bases between the two ends. The CDR3 region has the DNA TGCAGCGTTGATGGGCGTACCTGGGGGACCCAGTACTTC. It is translated as CSVDGRTWGTQYF.

This clonotype came up a few times. This chain connects TRBV20-1 to TRBJ1-5; D is undetermined. Germline loops: CDR1 DFQATT, CDR2 SNEGSKA (reference sequence). The germline V and J ends were trimmed by 5 bases and 0 bases, with 11 bases remaining between them. The CDR3 totals 14 residues. For the CDR3, the DNA is TGCAGTGCTCGGGATCGGGATAGCAATCAGCCCCAGCATTTT. Encoded protein: CSARDRDSNQPQHF.

This clonotype was seen more than once but under ten times. This chain links TRBV6-2 or TRBV6-3 with TRBJ2-7; a possible D gene is TRBD2 (6 bases). CDR1 and CDR2 from the germline V gene are MNHEY and SVGEGT. V lost 6 bases, J lost 2 bases, and 14 bases lay in between. CDR3 length: 14 amino acids. CDR3 amino acids: CASREPGLTYEQYF. DNA of the CDR3: TGTGCCAGCAGAGAGCCGGGACTCACCTACGAGCAGTACTTC.

This clonotype was counted many times. The rearrangement uses TRBV20-1 and TRBJ2-3; D remains unclear. CDR3 length equals 13 residues. V gave up 4 bases and J gave up 1 base, with 9 bases separating them. Germline loops: CDR1 DFQATT, CDR2 SNEGSKA (reference sequence). CDR3 region: CSATRKGTDTQYF. DNA for the CDR3: TGCAGTGCTACTAGGAAAGGCACAGATACGCAGTATTTT.

CDR3 sequence reads: CASSLSKGHQETQYF. In DNA form, the CDR3 reads TGTGCCAGCAGTTTATCGAAGGGGCACCAAGAGACCCAGTACTTC. This chain links TRBV27 with TRBJ2-5; possibly TRBD1 for D (5 bases). CDR3 size: 15 residues. Germline assignment: CDR1 MNHEY and CDR2 SMNVEV (reference sequence). V shed 0 bases and J shed 0 bases, with 8 bases lying between them.

In its sample, this clonotype was seen a few times. The chain employs TRBV6-5 and TRBJ2-5; D not resolved. The CDR3 is made up of 15 amino acids. Trimming shortened V by 4 bases and J by 4 bases, and 16 bases separated the two germline ends. Germline CDR1 MNHEY, CDR2 SVGAGI. The CDR3 sequence is CASSFLQKPPETQYF. In nucleotides, the CDR3 is TGTGCCAGCAGTTTCCTCCAGAAACCTCCAGAGACCCAGTACTTC.

This clonotype was recorded many times. The chain links TRBV27 to TRBJ2-3; 8 bases agree with TRBD2. J gave up 1 base and V 1 base, and 7 bases lay outside the gene matches. The CDR3 spans 17 residues. Germline-derived CDR1 and CDR2 are MNHEY and SMNVEV (reference sequence). CDR3 protein: CASSLFFPAGGTDTQYF. The DNA for the CDR3 is TGTGCCAGCAGTTTATTCTTCCCAGCGGGGGGCACAGATACGCAGTATTTT.

This clonotype was seen ten or more times. This rearrangement joins TRBV6-4 to TRBJ1-2; D unclear. This CDR3 has 12 residues. Trimming took off 11 bases at V and 4 bases at J, with 14 bases between the two ends. CDR1 is MRHNA, CDR2 SNTAGT, per germline. The CDR3 region is CAGPEDLYGYTF. CDR3 sequence (DNA): TGTGCCGGTCCGGAGGACCTCTATGGCTACACCTTC.

This clonotype was detected a few times. The V and J genes are TRBV6-1 and TRBJ1-1; D ambiguous. Germline V gives CDR1 MNHNS, CDR2 SASEGT. V shed 6 bases and J shed 2 bases, with 19 bases lying between them. The CDR3 loop spans 16 amino acids. The DNA for the CDR3 is TGTGCCAGCAGCCTTGAATCCCCCAAGGACAACACTGAAGCTTTCTTT. Encoded protein: CASSLESPKDNTEAFF.

The V gene is TRBV6-5, the J gene TRBJ1-4, with 9 bases fitting TRBD1. Trimming took 0 bases from V and 4 from J; bases not matched to a gene: 6. The CDR3 has 17 amino acids. Germline CDR1 reads MNHEY; CDR2 reads SVGAGI. CDR3 sequence reads: CASSYSIQGARNEKLFF. The DNA for the CDR3 is TGTGCCAGCAGTTACTCGATACAGGGGGCCCGTAATGAAAAACTGTTTTTT.

This clonotype was seen a handful of times. The chain joins TRBV6-1 to TRBJ2-1, with D unresolved. Deletions cut 7 bases from V and 0 bases from J, with 13 bases between. In germline, CDR1 is MNHNS, CDR2 SASEGT. The CDR3 runs to 15 residues. The CDR3 sequence: CASTKTESSYNEQFF. For the CDR3, the DNA is TGTGCCAGCACCAAGACGGAGAGCTCCTACAATGAGCAGTTCTTC.

The chain uses TRBV20-1 and TRBJ2-7; TRBD2 agrees at 9 bases. The J segment lost 3 bases and the V segment lost 3 bases, leaving 9 bases of the junction unmatched. This CDR3 is 15 amino acids long. Per germline, CDR1 DFQATT and CDR2 SNEGSKA (reference sequence). CDR3 bases: TGCAGTGCTAGTTGGGGCCGCGGGGGGGGCTACGAGCAGTACTTC. Encoded protein: CSASWGRGGGYEQYF.

The chain links TRBV7-6 to TRBJ2-3; D possibly matches TRBD1 or TRBD2 (5 bases each). This CDR3 contains 15 residues. V lost 4 bases to trimming and J lost 5 bases, with 16 bases between them. Germline V gives CDR1 SGHVS, CDR2 FNYEAQ. Here the CDR3 DNA reads TGTGCCAGCAGCTCAATCCTATATGGGGGAGATACGCAGTATTTT. It yields the protein CASSSILYGGDTQYF.

This clonotype occurred a few times. CDR3 coding DNA: TGCAGCGTTGAAGGAGGCCCCCGGGAATATGAGCAGTTCTTC. This codes for CSVEGGPREYEQFF. This chain uses TRBV29-1 with TRBJ2-1; tentatively, D is TRBD2 (5 bases). Germline CDR1 and CDR2: SQVTM and ANQGSEA. V was cut by 1 base and J by 8 bases, with 15 bases left in between. The CDR3 runs 14 residues.

The chain is built from TRBV6-4 and TRBJ2-4; 13 nucleotides agree with TRBD2. The CDR3 extends over 14 amino acids. The junction had 2 bases not matched to a gene; V was cut back by 7 bases and J by 5 bases. Germline CDR1 reads MRHNA; CDR2 reads SNTAGT. The CDR3 DNA follows: TGTGCCAGCACCGGACTAGCGGGGGAAAACATTCAGTACTTC. It is translated as CASTGLAGENIQYF.

V is TRBV12-3 or TRBV12-4 and J is TRBJ2-2, with D possibly matching TRBD2 (5 bases). V lost 2 bases and J lost 7, with 17 bases in between. This CDR3 has 16 amino acids. The CDR3 DNA sequence: TGTGCCAGCAGTTTATTTGGGCAGGAGGTCGGCGGGGAGCTGTTTTTT. Amino acids: CASSLFGQEVGGELFF.

The chain has TRBV7-2 and TRBJ2-7; 8 nucleotides match TRBD1. The ends lost 3 bases at V and 0 bases at J; junction bases unmatched: 4. CDR1 SGHTA and CDR2 FQGNSA come from the germline V gene. The CDR3 contains 15 residues. CDR3 nucleotide sequence: TGTGCCAGCAGCTTGTACGGACAGGGCTCCTACGAGCAGTACTTC. It is translated as CASSLYGQGSYEQYF.

CDR3 DNA: TGTGCCAGCGCGGGGGACAGGGAGGTTCATCAGTACTTC. Translated, it gives CASAGDREVHQYF. This sequence joins TRBV7-3 and TRBJ2-4; TRBD1 aligns across 9 bases. The CDR3 totals 13 residues. Per germline, CDR1 SGHTA and CDR2 FQGTGA. Unmatched junction bases numbered 11, after V lost 8 bases and J lost 12 bases.

The chain carries TRBV6-1 and TRBJ2-7; perhaps TRBD2 as D (5 bases). The germline gives CDR1 MNHNS, CDR2 SASEGT. This CDR3 is 14 amino acids long. V dropped 6 bases and J dropped 7 bases, with 19 bases sitting between them. The CDR3 nucleotides are TGTGCCAGCAGCAACGATCTTTGGTCGGGGGAGCAGTACTTC. Translating it yields CASSNDLWSGEQYF.

V gene TRBV13 combines with J gene TRBJ2-2, with D possibly being TRBD2 (6 bases). Germline V gene data show CDR1 as PRHDT and CDR2 as FYEKMQ (reference sequence). V gave up 5 bases and J gave up 0 bases, with 16 bases separating them. The CDR3 is 17 residues long. The CDR3 sequence is CASSPRIGGANTGELFF. The CDR3 DNA follows: TGTGCCAGCAGCCCCAGAATAGGAGGGGCGAACACCGGGGAGCTGTTTTTT.

The chain employs TRBV12-3 or TRBV12-4 and TRBJ1-1, with no clear D. The CDR3 loop spans 11 amino acids. V lost 7 bases and J 7 bases, leaving 10 bases between the germline ends. The CDR3 here is CASTGPYEAFF. The CDR3 region has the DNA TGTGCCAGCACTGGGCCCTATGAAGCTTTCTTT.

In this sample, this clonotype turned up many times. The genes are TRBV6-2 or TRBV6-3 and TRBJ2-7; 10 nucleotides match TRBD2. With V trimmed by 9 bases and J by 0 bases, 5 bases remained unmatched. This CDR3 comprises 14 residues. CDR1 and CDR2 from the germline V gene are MNHEY and SVGEGT. The CDR3 region has the DNA TGTGCCAGTCGTCTAGCGGGGGCCTCCTACGAGCAGTACTTC. This codes for CASRLAGASYEQYF.